This TCR beta chain is drawn from a study of blood T cell repertoires in COVID-19. Study background: COVID-19 samples, acute and convalescent, were from the United States, Italy and Spain. PBMCs, B-cell-depleted T cells, or T cells provided the cDNA or gDNA that made up the material.

CDR3 size: 14 residues. Germline lookup yields CDR1 SGHTA and CDR2 FQGNSA. Trimming left V 1 base short and J 4 bases short, with 10 bases between. Per the original data handling: Reference gene primer amplification gave estimated nucleated cell counts. Assay used: immunoSEQ multiplex PCR; TCRdb lists only in-frame clones, some missing. V and J calls plus clone size are reproduced from that table; the DNA served to infer D and trimming. Of 150,000 or so clones in the sample, about 73% are singletons; the top ten hold under 2%. The sequence was collected from a man older than 75 with acute or convalescent COVID-19. V usage is TRBV7-2 and J usage is TRBJ1-1, with TRBD1 as a possible D gene (5 bases). Sequencing was done on a sample of peripheral blood. In DNA, the CDR3 is TGTGCCAGCAGCTTAGATGGCAGGGTCACTGAAGCTTTCTTT. Protein product: CASSLDGRVTEAFF.